This TCR beta chain was identified in a study of T cells after yellow fever vaccination. On the study more broadly: With SMART-Seq v4 Ultra Low Input, the fractions containing low cell numbers were prepared. Study results and caveats: Most primary-vaccination clones recurred post-booster (roughly 96% CD4, 88% CD8).

A process of 5'RACE template switching, which added a universal primer site and UMIs, was used to make TCR cDNA. TCRdb used MiXCR to reprocess the 5' RACE reads, holding one entry per CDR3 protein. The table records some 550,000 distinct CDR3 sequences, about 19% of them present only once. This clonotype was recorded a few times. Its specificity is not known. J was trimmed by 6 bases and V by 5 bases; bases with no gene match: 10. This CDR3 region has 14 residues. The germline CDR1 and CDR2 sequences are LGHDT and YNNKEL (reference sequence). The sequences come from PBMCs, collected 15 days after the yellow fever booster vaccination. The sequence came from a man under 40 who received the YFV17D yellow fever vaccine. The chain employs TRBV3-1 and TRBJ2-7; 7 bases match TRBD2. The DNA of the CDR3 is TGTGCCAGCAGCTTCGTGCGGGAGCAGGGCGAGCAGTACTTC. It encodes CASSFVREQGEQYF.